This T cell receptor (beta chain) was retrieved from a study of PD-L1 blockade in urothelial cancer. Turning to the study itself: Researchers looked at the blood 3 weeks (second dose) and 6 weeks after treatment began.

Germline V lookup: CDR1 SGHVS, CDR2 FQNEAQ. This CDR3 region has 15 residues. V was clipped by 1 base and J by 7 bases, with 14 bases between them. Generated by immunoSEQ multiplex PCR, the TCRdb table keeps only in-frame clones and is missing some. The repertoire holds around 100,000 clones, with 87% as singletons. Time point indicated: pretreatment peripheral blood. This TCR came from a man aged 55 to 70 with urothelial cancer. V gene TRBV7-8 combines with J gene TRBJ1-5; TRBD1 might be the D (5 bases). The specimen was PBMCs, collected around atezolizumab (anti-PD-L1) treatment. CDR3 nucleotides: TGTGCCAGCAGCTTAGTTTCGGGGGATGGACAGCCCCAGCATTTT. It encodes CASSLVSGDGQPQHF.